The next 26 T cell receptor beta chains were all read from a single sample in a study of blood T cell dynamics during melanoma immunotherapy. Clones were read by immunoSEQ multiplex PCR, and TCRdb kept only the in-frame ones, dropping some. Altogether more than 14,000 clones are present, 87% being singletons, with the ten largest covering approximately 8%. Time point in this sample: week 3, after first cycle of checkpoint inhibitor. The material was blood, obtained from a patient treated with checkpoint blockade. These TCRs come from a human donor with melanoma.

The chain recombines TRBV5-4 with TRBJ2-3; 8 nucleotides agree with TRBD2. This CDR3 comprises 15 residues. V was pared by 5 bases and J by 5 bases, with 10 bases of the junction left unmatched. Germline loops: CDR1 SGHNT, CDR2 YYREEE (reference sequence). The CDR3 sequence: CASRLAVLNQDTQYF. The CDR3, as DNA: TGTGCCAGCAGACTAGCGGTCCTCAACCAAGATACGCAGTATTTT. Full variable domain (rest looked up from reference TRBV5-4 and TRBJ2-3): ETGVTQSPTHLIKTRGQQVTLRCSSQSGHNTVSWYQQALGQGPQFIFQYYREEENGRGNFPPRFSGLQFPNYSSELNVNALELDDSALYLCASRLAVLNQDTQYFGPGTRLTVL.

The CDR3 is CASSFLSVNTGELFF. The CDR3 coding sequence is TGTGCCAGCAGCTTCCTCTCGGTTAACACCGGGGAGCTGTTTTTT. V is TRBV5-5 and J is TRBJ2-2, with D hard to call. Trimming left V 2 bases short and J 2 bases short, with 10 bases between. Germline lookup yields CDR1 SGHKS and CDR2 YYEKEE (reference sequence). The CDR3 runs 15 residues.

The V call is TRBV19, the J call TRBJ2-5; D ambiguous. This CDR3 contains 14 residues. Deletions cut 4 bases from V and 0 bases from J, with 9 bases between. Per the germline V gene, CDR1 is LNHDA and CDR2 is SQIVND (reference sequence). This CDR3 is CASSKGANQETQYF. CDR3 nucleotides: TGTGCCAGTAGTAAAGGAGCCAACCAAGAGACCCAGTACTTC.

V usage is TRBV11-3 and J usage is TRBJ2-2, with D unresolved. Germline V lookup: CDR1 SGHNT, CDR2 YENEEA. The CDR3 length is 13 residues. V was trimmed by 3 bases and J by 7 bases, leaving 9 bases between them. The CDR3 nucleotides are TGTGCCAGCAGCTTTGGCGTTGGCGGGGAGCTGTTTTTT. Amino acids: CASSFGVGGELFF.

The chain has TRBV21-1 and TRBJ2-4; TRBD2, as called in the table, went unchecked against the DNA. TRBV21-1 is noted as a pseudogene. The CDR3 sequence is 18 residues long. DNA of the CDR3: TGTGCCAGCAGCAAAGGTTCGGCGGGAGGGCCGGCCAAAAACATTCAGTACTTC. Translation: CASSKGSAGGPAKNIQYF.

V is TRBV5-4 and J is TRBJ1-1; D may be TRBD1 (6 bases). Trimming took 4 bases from V and 7 from J, leaving 20 bases between them. This CDR3 has 15 residues. CDR1 SGHNT and CDR2 YYREEE come from the germline V gene (reference sequence). DNA of the CDR3: TGTGCCAGCAGCCTAGGGGGGGGGCGGATAGGTGAAGCTTTCTTT. As protein: CASSLGGGRIGEAFF. Full variable domain (missing parts from reference TRBV5-4 and TRBJ1-1): ETGVTQSPTHLIKTRGQQVTLRCSSQSGHNTVSWYQQALGQGPQFIFQYYREEENGRGNFPPRFSGLQFPNYSSELNVNALELDDSALYLCASSLGGGRIGEAFFGQGTRLTVV.

The chain uses TRBV5-1 and TRBJ2-7, with 11 bases aligning to TRBD2. Per germline, CDR1 SGHRS and CDR2 YFSETQ. J was trimmed by 0 bases and V by 3 bases; bases with no gene match: 5. This CDR3 spans 16 amino acids. CDR3 region: CASSWNGLAGSYEQYF. CDR3 nucleotides: TGCGCCAGCAGCTGGAACGGACTAGCGGGCTCCTACGAGCAGTACTTC.

Only one count was recorded for this clone. V and J are TRBV10-3 and TRBJ2-4; D is ambiguous. The CDR3 runs 16 residues. Germline values: CDR1 ENHRY, CDR2 SYGVKD. Between the trimmed V and J ends, which lost 3 bases and 1 base, there was a span of 13 bases. CDR3 coding DNA: TGTGCCATCAGTGATTCTGGTTACGAGGCCAAAAACATTCAGTACTTC. It codes for CAISDSGYEAKNIQYF.

J is TRBJ2-7 and V is TRBV11-1; D remains ambiguous. Germline V gene lookup returns CDR1 SGHAT and CDR2 FQDESV (reference sequence). This CDR3 has 15 amino acids. The V end was cut by 6 bases, the J end by 0 bases, with 15 bases between. CDR3 nucleotides: TGTGCCAGCAGTTCGGGTCCCCCAAGCTCCTACGAGCAGTACTTC. Translating gives CASSSGPPSSYEQYF.

This clone was seen just once. One end of the junction fails to match germline, which may point to a read error. The rearrangement joins TRBV11-2 to TRBJ2-3; TRBD2 matches 10 bases. The CDR3 is 15 amino acids. The germline V gene has CDR1 SGHAT and CDR2 FQNNGV. DNA for the CDR3: TGTGCCAGCAGCCCCTGGACTAGCGGCACGGATACGCAGTATTTT. This encodes CASSPWTSGTDTQYF.

CDR3 residues: CASSKCTGTSLYEQYF. In DNA, the CDR3 is TGTGCCAGCAGCAAATGTACGGGGACTTCCCTCTACGAGCAGTACTTC. The chain uses TRBV21-1 and TRBJ2-7; the D call of TRBD2 is as the table states it, not checked on the DNA. TRBV21-1 is a recognized pseudogene. The CDR3 extends over 16 amino acids.

The V gene is TRBV5-8, the J gene TRBJ2-1; weak D call: TRBD2 (5 bases). In germline, CDR1 is SGHTS, CDR2 YDEGEE. The CDR3 runs 13 residues. Trimming removed 8 bases from V and 0 bases from J, with 9 bases in between. The CDR3 DNA reads TGTGCCAGGCGGGTGAGCTCCTACAATGAGCAGTTCTTC. This translates into CARRVSSYNEQFF.

This rearrangement joins TRBV7-2 to TRBJ2-7; no clear D gene. Germline CDR1 SGHTA, CDR2 FQGNSA. V lost 4 bases and J lost 2, with 3 bases in between. The CDR3 is 11 amino acids. CDR3: CASSSTYEQYF. The DNA for the CDR3 is TGTGCCAGCAGCTCGACCTACGAGCAGTACTTC.

The J gene is TRBJ2-1, the V gene TRBV9, with 8 bases lining up with TRBD1. J was trimmed by 9 bases and V by 4 bases; bases with no gene match: 9. This CDR3 has 14 residues. In germline, CDR1 is SGDLS, CDR2 YYNGEE. CDR3 residues: CASSPRGQGGEQFF. In DNA, the CDR3 is TGTGCCAGCAGCCCCCGTGGACAGGGAGGTGAGCAGTTCTTC.

The rearrangement links TRBV19 to TRBJ2-1; no clear D. Trimming shortened V by 5 bases and J by 10 bases, and 15 bases separated the two germline ends. The germline CDR1 and CDR2 sequences are LNHDA and SQIVND (reference sequence). There are 13 residues in the CDR3. Written as DNA, the CDR3 is TGTGCCAGTAGTGCAGCAACGGTGGGAGAGCAGTTCTTC. This codes for CASSAATVGEQFF.

The chain joins TRBV7-6 to TRBJ2-5, with TRBD2 as a possible D gene (6 bases). This CDR3 is built from 15 residues. Germline CDR1 is SGHVS and CDR2 is FNYEAQ. Trimming took 5 bases from V and 3 from J, leaving 16 bases between them. CDR3 sequence reads: CASSTVGGVKETQYF. CDR3 in DNA: TGTGCCAGCAGCACCGTCGGAGGGGTAAAAGAGACCCAGTACTTC. The full variable domain, rest sourced from reference TRBV7-6 and TRBJ2-5, is GAGVSQSPRYKVTKRGQDVALRCDPISGHVSLYWYRQALGQGPEFLTYFNYEAQQDKSGLPNDRFSAERPEGSISTLTIQRTEQRDSAMYRCASSTVGGVKETQYFGPGTRLLVL.

The V gene is TRBV18, the J gene TRBJ1-1; possibly TRBD1 for D (5 bases). Germline V gene sequence: CDR1 KGHSH, CDR2 LQKENI. Trimming pared 3 bases from V and 5 bases from J, leaving 16 bases between. The CDR3 sequence is 15 residues long. As DNA, the CDR3 is TGTGCCAGCTCACCCACGCGTGGGGGGTGGACTGAAGCTTTCTTT. This sequence encodes CASSPTRGGWTEAFF.

The chain links TRBV28 to TRBJ1-1; a possible D gene is TRBD1 (6 bases). CDR3 size: 15 residues. V lost 6 bases, J lost 5 bases, and 19 bases lay in between. The germline gives CDR1 MDHEN, CDR2 SYDVKM. The CDR3, as DNA: TGTGCCAGCAGATCCCCCCGGGGGCTAGGGACTGAAGCTTTCTTT. Translating it yields CASRSPRGLGTEAFF.

This chain connects TRBV4-1 to TRBJ2-4; D might be TRBD1 (5 bases). This CDR3 comprises 11 residues. The germline V gene encodes CDR1 MGHRA and CDR2 YSYEKL. The germline V and J ends were trimmed by 5 bases and 7 bases, with 6 bases remaining between them. CDR3 DNA sequence: TGCGCCAGCAGCAAGGGGAACATTCAGTACTTC. Translated, it gives CASSKGNIQYF.

The chain employs TRBV11-2 and TRBJ2-1; D gene uncertain. Germline V gene lookup returns CDR1 SGHAT and CDR2 FQNNGV. V gave up 1 base and J gave up 4 bases, with 5 bases separating them. The CDR3 consists of 13 residues. The CDR3 nucleotides are TGTGCCAGCAGCTTAGCTAGTTACAATGAGCAGTTCTTC. Translating it yields CASSLASYNEQFF.

The rearrangement uses TRBV6-6 and TRBJ2-7; D may be TRBD1 (5 bases). Trimming stripped 6 bases from V and 3 bases from J, with 12 bases between. This CDR3 contains 13 residues. Germline V gene lookup returns CDR1 MNHNY and CDR2 SVGAGI (reference sequence). The CDR3 region is CASRPGSLYEQYF. CDR3 DNA: TGTGCCAGCAGACCAGGGTCCCTCTACGAGCAGTACTTC.

This clone was observed a few times. The V gene is TRBV27, the J gene TRBJ2-1; the D gene is possibly TRBD2 (6 bases). V gave up 6 bases and J gave up 4 bases, with 19 bases separating them. The CDR3 consists of 16 residues. Germline V gene sequence: CDR1 MNHEY, CDR2 SMNVEV (reference sequence). The CDR3 loop reads CASRLGGIRAYNEQFF. The CDR3 DNA sequence: TGTGCCAGCAGGCTTGGAGGGATACGGGCTTACAATGAGCAGTTCTTC.

The chain links TRBV6-5 to TRBJ2-7, with 7 bases that match TRBD2. The CDR3 consists of 14 residues. Germline V gene sequence: CDR1 MNHEY, CDR2 SVGAGI. J gave up 0 bases and V 5 bases, and 4 bases lay outside the gene matches. CDR3 nucleotides: TGTGCCAGCAGTGGGACTAACTTCTCCTACGAGCAGTACTTC. Amino acid sequence: CASSGTNFSYEQYF.

This chain connects TRBV4-1 to TRBJ2-2; perhaps TRBD1 as D (6 bases). V lost 4 bases, J lost 0 bases, and 12 bases lay in between. The CDR3 is 16 residues long. Germline-derived CDR1 and CDR2 are MGHRA and YSYEKL. DNA of the CDR3: TGCGCCAGCAGCCCACCGGGACACTCGAACACCGGGGAGCTGTTTTTT. Amino acid sequence: CASSPPGHSNTGELFF.

The chain has TRBV15 and TRBJ2-7; D remains unclear. Trimming took off 5 bases at V and 0 bases at J, with 14 bases between the two ends. Germline V gene sequence: CDR1 LNHNV, CDR2 YYDKDF (reference sequence). This CDR3 has 15 residues. The CDR3 loop reads CATSLPTSTSYEQYF. DNA for the CDR3: TGTGCCACCAGCCTACCTACTTCAACCTCCTACGAGCAGTACTTC.

The rearrangement joins TRBV18 to TRBJ2-1, with 7 bases lining up with TRBD2. With V trimmed by 2 bases and J by 13 bases, 2 bases remained unmatched. The germline V gene has CDR1 KGHSH and CDR2 LQKENI. The CDR3 consists of 11 residues. The DNA for the CDR3 is TGTGCCAGCTCACCAGGGGGGGACCAGTTCTTC. Protein: CASSPGGDQFF.